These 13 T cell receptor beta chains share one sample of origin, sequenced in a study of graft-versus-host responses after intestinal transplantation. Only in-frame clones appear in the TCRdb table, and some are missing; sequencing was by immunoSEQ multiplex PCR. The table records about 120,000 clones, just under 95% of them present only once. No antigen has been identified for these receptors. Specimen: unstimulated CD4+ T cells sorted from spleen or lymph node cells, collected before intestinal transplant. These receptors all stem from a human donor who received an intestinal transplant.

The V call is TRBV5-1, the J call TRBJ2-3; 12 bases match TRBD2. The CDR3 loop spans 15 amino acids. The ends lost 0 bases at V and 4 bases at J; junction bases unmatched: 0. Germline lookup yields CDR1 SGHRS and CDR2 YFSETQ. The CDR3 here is CASSLGLAGADTQYF. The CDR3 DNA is TGCGCCAGCAGCTTGGGACTAGCGGGAGCAGATACGCAGTATTTT.

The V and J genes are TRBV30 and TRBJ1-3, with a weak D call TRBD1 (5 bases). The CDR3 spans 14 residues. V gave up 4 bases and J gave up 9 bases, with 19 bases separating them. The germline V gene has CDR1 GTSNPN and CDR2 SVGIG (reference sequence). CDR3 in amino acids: CAWTPGQPQGTIYF. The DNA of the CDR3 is TGTGCCTGGACCCCGGGCCAACCCCAGGGCACCATATATTTT.

The CDR3 here is CASSLRTGKSWTKNIQYF. As DNA, the CDR3 is TGTGCCAGCAGTCTTAGGACAGGGAAGAGTTGGACCAAAAACATTCAGTACTTC. This rearrangement joins TRBV11-2 to TRBJ2-4; 8 bases align to TRBD1. CDR1 and CDR2 from the germline V gene are SGHAT and FQNNGV. Trimming cost V 6 bases and J 2 bases; bases outside gene matches: 15. The CDR3 has 18 amino acids.

Here the CDR3 reads CASSPFGKETQYF. The DNA for the CDR3 is TGTGCCAGCTCGCCCTTTGGGAAGGAGACCCAGTACTTC. V usage is TRBV18 and J usage is TRBJ2-5; no clear D. With 6 bases removed from V and 5 bases from J, the gap between germline ends came to 13 bases. CDR1 and CDR2 (germline): KGHSH, LQKENI. This CDR3 is 13 amino acids long. The entire variable domain, with the rest obtained from reference TRBV18 and TRBJ2-5, is as follows: NAGVMQNPRHLVRRRGQEARLRCSPMKGHSHVYWYRQLPEEGLKFMVYLQKENIIDESGMPKERFSAEFPKEGPSILRIQQVVRGDSAAYFCASSPFGKETQYFGPGTRLLVL.

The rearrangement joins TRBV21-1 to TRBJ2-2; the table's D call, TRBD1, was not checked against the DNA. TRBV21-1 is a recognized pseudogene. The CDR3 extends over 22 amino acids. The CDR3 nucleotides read TGTGCCAGCAGCAAATTAGTACGAGTGGTGACAGGGGGCCCCCGGGATGGCGGGGAGCTGTTTTTT. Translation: CASSKLVRVVTGGPRDGGELFF.

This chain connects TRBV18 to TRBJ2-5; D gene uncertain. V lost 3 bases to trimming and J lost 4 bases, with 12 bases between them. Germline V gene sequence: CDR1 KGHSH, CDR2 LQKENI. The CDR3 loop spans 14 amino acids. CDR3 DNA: TGTGCCAGCTCACCGAAGGCCGTATCAGAGACCCAGTACTTC. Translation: CASSPKAVSETQYF.

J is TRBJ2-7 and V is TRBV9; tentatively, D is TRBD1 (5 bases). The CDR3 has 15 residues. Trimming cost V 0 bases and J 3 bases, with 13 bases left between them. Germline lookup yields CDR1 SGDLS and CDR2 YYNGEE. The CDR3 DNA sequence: TGTGCCAGCAGCGTAGAAGGGGATTTTGGCTACGAGCAGTACTTC. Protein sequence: CASSVEGDFGYEQYF.

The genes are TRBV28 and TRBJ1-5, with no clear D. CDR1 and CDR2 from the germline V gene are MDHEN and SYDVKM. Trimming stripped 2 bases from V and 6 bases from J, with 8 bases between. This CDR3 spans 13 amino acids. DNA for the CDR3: TGTGCCAGCAGTTTAGGCGGTGTTCAGCCCCAGCATTTT. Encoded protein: CASSLGGVQPQHF.

The CDR3 reads CASSSGHSTDTQYF. CDR3 sequence (DNA): TGTGCCAGCAGCTCCGGGCATAGCACAGATACGCAGTATTTT. The chain is built from TRBV11-3 and TRBJ2-3, with D uncertain. From germline, CDR1 is SGHNT and CDR2 YENEEA. Trimming pared 4 bases from V and 0 bases from J, leaving 8 bases between. The CDR3 has 14 residues.

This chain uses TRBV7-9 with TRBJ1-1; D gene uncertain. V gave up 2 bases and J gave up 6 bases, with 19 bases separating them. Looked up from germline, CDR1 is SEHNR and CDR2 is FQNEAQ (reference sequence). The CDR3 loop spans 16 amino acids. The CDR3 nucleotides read TGTGCCAGCAGCTTAAGCCAGACGGGAGGAAACCCTGAAGCTTTCTTT. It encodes CASSLSQTGGNPEAFF. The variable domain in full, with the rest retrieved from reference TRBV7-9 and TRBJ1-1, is DTGVSQNPRHKITKRGQNVTFRCDPISEHNRLYWYRQTLGQGPEFLTYFQNEAQLEKSRLLSDRFSAERPKGSFSTLEIQRTEQGDSAMYLCASSLSQTGGNPEAFFGQGTRLTVV.

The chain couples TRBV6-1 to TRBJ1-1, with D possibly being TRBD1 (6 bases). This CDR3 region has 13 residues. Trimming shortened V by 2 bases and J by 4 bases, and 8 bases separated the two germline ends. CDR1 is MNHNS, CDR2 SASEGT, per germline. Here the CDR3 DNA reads TGTGCCAGCAGTGAACAGGGGAGCACTGAAGCTTTCTTT. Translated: CASSEQGSTEAFF.

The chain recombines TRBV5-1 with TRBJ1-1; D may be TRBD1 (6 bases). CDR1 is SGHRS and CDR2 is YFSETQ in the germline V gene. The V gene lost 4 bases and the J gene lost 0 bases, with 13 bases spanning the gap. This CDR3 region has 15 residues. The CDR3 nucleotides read TGCGCCAGCAGCCAACGGGGGGCCGTGAACACTGAAGCTTTCTTT. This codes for CASSQRGAVNTEAFF.

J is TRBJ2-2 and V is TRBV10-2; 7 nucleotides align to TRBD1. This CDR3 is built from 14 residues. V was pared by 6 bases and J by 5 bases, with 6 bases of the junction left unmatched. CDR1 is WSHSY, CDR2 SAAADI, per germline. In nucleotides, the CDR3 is TGCGCCAGCAGGACAGGGAGTTCTACCGGGGAGCTGTTTTTT. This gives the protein CASRTGSSTGELFF.